Listed below are T cell receptor beta chains from one sample, sequenced in a study of blood T cell repertoires in COVID-19. Only in-frame clones appear in the TCRdb table, and some are missing; sequencing was by immunoSEQ multiplex PCR. The sample lists more than 300,000 clones, over 75% occurring once. Sequenced input: PBMCs or T cells enriched from blood (not recorded which). The source is a man aged 25 to 40 who had recovered from COVID-19. Each CDR3 is given with its conserved first and last residue. Fields, in order: CDR3 DNA, CDR3 protein, J gene, V gene, clone size, D gene. The D gene is left open where the match is weak. Clone size appears in some rows only: once, few, many, or a class for an expanded clone.

CDR3 DNA: TGTGCCAGCAACAACGGGGGTAACTATGGCTACACCTTC
CDR3 protein: CASNNGGNYGYTF
J gene: TRBJ1-2
V gene: TRBV6-5
clone size: -
D gene: -

CDR3 DNA: TGTGCCAGCAGCTTACAGGGGTGGAACACTGAAGCTTTCTTT
CDR3 protein: CASSLQGWNTEAFF
J gene: TRBJ1-1
V gene: TRBV7-2
clone size: -
D gene: -

CDR3 DNA: TGTGCCAGCAGAGATGGGGGGAAAGGGGCCAACGTCCTGACTTTC
CDR3 protein: CASRDGGKGANVLTF
J gene: TRBJ2-6
V gene: TRBV7-6
clone size: -
D gene: -

CDR3 DNA: TGTGCCAGTAGTATCCTGGGGAGGGACGTTGAGCAGTTCTTC
CDR3 protein: CASSILGRDVEQFF
J gene: TRBJ2-1
V gene: TRBV19
clone size: -
D gene: TRBD2

CDR3 DNA: TGTGCCAGCAACCGACAGGGCTTCGGGGGAAACACCATATATTTT
CDR3 protein: CASNRQGFGGNTIYF
J gene: TRBJ1-3
V gene: TRBV11-2
clone size: once
D gene: TRBD1

CDR3 DNA: TGTGCCAGCTCACCCCGCCAGGGGGGTTCCACTGAAGCTTTCTTT
CDR3 protein: CASSPRQGGSTEAFF
J gene: TRBJ1-1
V gene: TRBV18
clone size: -
D gene: TRBD1

CDR3 DNA: TGTGCCAGCAGTCCCCCCGGACAGATCCCTGGAAACACCATATATTTT
CDR3 protein: CASSPPGQIPGNTIYF
J gene: TRBJ1-3
V gene: TRBV28
clone size: -
D gene: -

CDR3 DNA: TGTGCCAGCAGTCCGGGACAGGGGGTACTTTATGGCTACACCTTC
CDR3 protein: CASSPGQGVLYGYTF
J gene: TRBJ1-2
V gene: TRBV6-5
clone size: -
D gene: TRBD1

CDR3 DNA: TGTGCCAGCAGTTTATTGGGGGCGAGGTATGGCTACACCTTC
CDR3 protein: CASSLLGARYGYTF
J gene: TRBJ1-2
V gene: TRBV28
clone size: -
D gene: -

CDR3 DNA: TGTGCCAGCAGCCAAGTTAGGTATCAGGGGTGGCCAGATACGCAGTATTTT
CDR3 protein: CASSQVRYQGWPDTQYF
J gene: TRBJ2-3
V gene: TRBV3-1/TRBV3-2
clone size: -
D gene: -

CDR3 DNA: TGCGCCAGCCGGAGCGCAGGGGACGACCTCTACACCTTC
CDR3 protein: CASRSAGDDLYTF
J gene: TRBJ1-2
V gene: TRBV10-2
clone size: -
D gene: -

CDR3 DNA: TGCAGTGCTAGTGGCGTGGCAGGGGAGCATTTAGGTGAGCAGTTCTTC
CDR3 protein: CSASGVAGEHLGEQFF
J gene: TRBJ2-1
V gene: TRBV20-1
clone size: -
D gene: -

CDR3 DNA: TGCGCCAGCAGCCAACCGGGACAGGGTATAGATGAGCAGTTCTTC
CDR3 protein: CASSQPGQGIDEQFF
J gene: TRBJ2-1
V gene: TRBV4-1
clone size: -
D gene: TRBD1

CDR3 DNA: TGCGCCAGCAGCTATCGCCGGGACAGGGTTACAGATACGCAGTATTTT
CDR3 protein: CASSYRRDRVTDTQYF
J gene: TRBJ2-3
V gene: TRBV5-1
clone size: -
D gene: TRBD1

CDR3 DNA: TGTGCCAGCAGCGCCATAGCGGGAGGGGGGACAGATACGCAGTATTTT
CDR3 protein: CASSAIAGGGTDTQYF
J gene: TRBJ2-3
V gene: TRBV5-6
clone size: -
D gene: TRBD2

CDR3 DNA: TGTGCCACCAGCAGGGGGGGAGGGACGGCTGCAGGCTACACCTTC
CDR3 protein: CATSRGGGTAAGYTF
J gene: TRBJ1-2
V gene: TRBV15
clone size: -
D gene: -

CDR3 DNA: TGCGCCAGCAGCGCGCAACAGGGGCCTTGGAGCTCCTACAATGAGCAGTTCTTC
CDR3 protein: CASSAQQGPWSSYNEQFF
J gene: TRBJ2-1
V gene: TRBV5-1
clone size: -
D gene: TRBD1

CDR3 DNA: TGTGCCAGCAGTGAGTGGCAGGGCTTTGAAGCTTTCTTT
CDR3 protein: CASSEWQGFEAFF
J gene: TRBJ1-1
V gene: TRBV6-4
clone size: -
D gene: -

CDR3 DNA: TGTGCCAGCAACCCCGGGGAGAGAAACACCATATATTTT
CDR3 protein: CASNPGERNTIYF
J gene: TRBJ1-3
V gene: TRBV5-5
clone size: -
D gene: -

CDR3 DNA: TGTGCCAGCGGACAGGGGAGTGGGGTAACTGAAGCTTTCTTT
CDR3 protein: CASGQGSGVTEAFF
J gene: TRBJ1-1
V gene: TRBV28
clone size: -
D gene: TRBD1

CDR3 DNA: TGTGCCTGGAGTGTAATATTGGTGTCTAGCGGGAGGGCGTTCCTCAATGAGCAGTTCTTC
CDR3 protein: CAWSVILVSSGRAFLNEQFF
J gene: TRBJ2-1
V gene: TRBV30
clone size: -
D gene: TRBD2

CDR3 DNA: TGTGCCTGGAGTCGGACAGGGCCCTACGAGCAGTACTTC
CDR3 protein: CAWSRTGPYEQYF
J gene: TRBJ2-7
V gene: TRBV30
clone size: -
D gene: TRBD1

CDR3 DNA: TGTGCCACCAGCAGAGGGGGACAGGGTTATTCACCCCTCCACTTT
CDR3 protein: CATSRGGQGYSPLHF
J gene: TRBJ1-6
V gene: TRBV15
clone size: -
D gene: TRBD1

CDR3 DNA: TGCGCCAGCAGCCATCCGGGGAACTATGGCTACACCTTC
CDR3 protein: CASSHPGNYGYTF
J gene: TRBJ1-2
V gene: TRBV4-1
clone size: -
D gene: -

CDR3 DNA: TGCGCCACTACCCGGGACCCCTCGGGGGGGGAGCAGTTCTTC
CDR3 protein: CATTRDPSGGEQFF
J gene: TRBJ2-1
V gene: TRBV5-1
clone size: few
D gene: TRBD2

CDR3 DNA: TGTGCCAGCTCACCTGGGGACAGAAATTCCTACGAGCAGTACTTC
CDR3 protein: CASSPGDRNSYEQYF
J gene: TRBJ2-7
V gene: TRBV18
clone size: -
D gene: TRBD1

CDR3 DNA: TGCGCCAGCAGCCAAGACGGGGACTCTTACAATGAGCAGTTCTTC
CDR3 protein: CASSQDGDSYNEQFF
J gene: TRBJ2-1
V gene: TRBV4-1
clone size: -
D gene: -

CDR3 DNA: TGTGCCAGCAGCTTGGCCGACAGGGGATCGTGCGAGCAGTACTTC
CDR3 protein: CASSLADRGSCEQYF
J gene: TRBJ2-7
V gene: TRBV5-7
clone size: few
D gene: TRBD1

CDR3 DNA: TGTGCCAGCAGCTTGTACAGGATGAACACTGAAGCTTTCTTT
CDR3 protein: CASSLYRMNTEAFF
J gene: TRBJ1-1
V gene: TRBV5-5
clone size: -
D gene: -

CDR3 DNA: TGTGCCAGCAGCCTCCCGGGTAAAAGATATGGCTACACCTTC
CDR3 protein: CASSLPGKRYGYTF
J gene: TRBJ1-2
V gene: TRBV7-2
clone size: -
D gene: -

CDR3 DNA: TGCGCCAGCAGCTCAGGGCAGGGGGCGTATACTGAAGCTTTCTTT
CDR3 protein: CASSSGQGAYTEAFF
J gene: TRBJ1-1
V gene: TRBV4-1
clone size: -
D gene: TRBD1

CDR3 DNA: TGTGCCAGCAGCTTCAGCAGGGGGCGCGAGCAGTACTTC
CDR3 protein: CASSFSRGREQYF
J gene: TRBJ2-7
V gene: TRBV11-3
clone size: -
D gene: TRBD1

CDR3 DNA: TGTGCCAGCAGCTTAGTAGAACGGGGGAATGAAAAACTGTTTTTT
CDR3 protein: CASSLVERGNEKLFF
J gene: TRBJ1-4
V gene: TRBV7-9
clone size: few
D gene: -

CDR3 DNA: TGCGCCAGCAGCCAAGAAACCCGACAGGCACTACTAGCCAAAAACATTCAGTACTTC
CDR3 protein: CASSQETRQALLAKNIQYF
J gene: TRBJ2-4
V gene: TRBV4-1
clone size: -
D gene: -

CDR3 DNA: TGCGCCAGCAGCTTGGCGGCAGGGGAGAACACTGAAGCTTTCTTT
CDR3 protein: CASSLAAGENTEAFF
J gene: TRBJ1-1
V gene: TRBV5-1
clone size: -
D gene: -

CDR3 DNA: TGTGCCAGCAGTATCGGGGGAGAGACCCAGTACTTC
CDR3 protein: CASSIGGETQYF
J gene: TRBJ2-5
V gene: TRBV12-3/TRBV12-4
clone size: -
D gene: -

CDR3 DNA: TGTGCCAGCAGCTTGGTGGGGGGGAGTGATGGCTACACCTTC
CDR3 protein: CASSLVGGSDGYTF
J gene: TRBJ1-2
V gene: TRBV5-4
clone size: many
D gene: -

CDR3 DNA: TGTGCCAGCAGCTTGTCCGGGACAGTGAGGGCAGATACGCAGTATTTT
CDR3 protein: CASSLSGTVRADTQYF
J gene: TRBJ2-3
V gene: TRBV5-5
clone size: -
D gene: TRBD1

CDR3 DNA: TGTGCCTGGAGTGGAATAGGGGGCAATCAGCCCCAGCATTTT
CDR3 protein: CAWSGIGGNQPQHF
J gene: TRBJ1-5
V gene: TRBV30
clone size: -
D gene: -

CDR3 DNA: TGCGCCAGCAGCTTTTCGATTGGGCTCCAAGAGACCCAGTACTTC
CDR3 protein: CASSFSIGLQETQYF
J gene: TRBJ2-5
V gene: TRBV4-1
clone size: -
D gene: -

CDR3 DNA: TGTGCCAGCAGTCCGGGACAGGGGGCGCGATATGGCTACACCTTC
CDR3 protein: CASSPGQGARYGYTF
J gene: TRBJ1-2
V gene: TRBV27
clone size: -
D gene: TRBD1

CDR3 DNA: TGTGCCAGCACTGGGACAGGGATAGCCAATGAGCAGTTCTTC
CDR3 protein: CASTGTGIANEQFF
J gene: TRBJ2-1
V gene: TRBV2
clone size: -
D gene: TRBD1

CDR3 DNA: TGTGCCAGCAGCCCGGGACTAGCGGGGGGCGGCACCGGGGAGCTGTTTTTT
CDR3 protein: CASSPGLAGGGTGELFF
J gene: TRBJ2-2
V gene: TRBV11-2
clone size: -
D gene: TRBD2

CDR3 DNA: TGTGCCAGCAGGTCGACAGGGAGAGGAGGTGAGCAGTTCTTC
CDR3 protein: CASRSTGRGGEQFF
J gene: TRBJ2-1
V gene: TRBV28
clone size: -
D gene: TRBD1

CDR3 DNA: TGTGCCAGTAGTAAACGGACAGGGCCTGGGGCCAACGTCCTGACTTTC
CDR3 protein: CASSKRTGPGANVLTF
J gene: TRBJ2-6
V gene: TRBV19
clone size: -
D gene: TRBD1

CDR3 DNA: TGTGCCAGCAGCCCCACGACAGGGTCCAACACCATATATTTT
CDR3 protein: CASSPTTGSNTIYF
J gene: TRBJ1-3
V gene: TRBV7-9
clone size: -
D gene: TRBD1

CDR3 DNA: TGTGCCAGCAGGACCGGGACTGGAAACACCATATATTTT
CDR3 protein: CASRTGTGNTIYF
J gene: TRBJ1-3
V gene: TRBV6-5
clone size: -
D gene: -

CDR3 DNA: TGTGCCAGCAGACAGAACTATGGCTACACCTTC
CDR3 protein: CASRQNYGYTF
J gene: TRBJ1-2
V gene: TRBV12-3/TRBV12-4
clone size: -
D gene: -

CDR3 DNA: TGTGCCAGTAGGAACTCACGGACTAGCGGGAGGGCCCGTGATGAGCAGTTCTTC
CDR3 protein: CASRNSRTSGRARDEQFF
J gene: TRBJ2-1
V gene: TRBV19
clone size: -
D gene: TRBD2

CDR3 DNA: TGCGCCAGCAGCTTGGCCAGGGGAACTAATGAAAAACTGTTTTTT
CDR3 protein: CASSLARGTNEKLFF
J gene: TRBJ1-4
V gene: TRBV5-1
clone size: -
D gene: -

CDR3 DNA: TGTGCCAGCAAAAGGGACAGCAGCGATTACAATGAGCAGTTCTTC
CDR3 protein: CASKRDSSDYNEQFF
J gene: TRBJ2-1
V gene: TRBV6-1
clone size: -
D gene: TRBD1

CDR3 DNA: TGTGCCAGCTCACGAACCTCGGACAGGGACACTGAAGCTTTCTTT
CDR3 protein: CASSRTSDRDTEAFF
J gene: TRBJ1-1
V gene: TRBV18
clone size: once
D gene: TRBD1

CDR3 DNA: TGTGCCACCAGTGAGCCCGGGACAGGGACCGGGGAGCTGTTTTTT
CDR3 protein: CATSEPGTGTGELFF
J gene: TRBJ2-2
V gene: TRBV24-1
clone size: once
D gene: TRBD1

CDR3 DNA: TGTGCCAGCGACCCCGGGACTAGCGATTGGAGCTACAATGAGCAGTTCTTC
CDR3 protein: CASDPGTSDWSYNEQFF
J gene: TRBJ2-1
V gene: TRBV9
clone size: -
D gene: TRBD2

CDR3 DNA: TGTGCCAGCACCTTCAGGGGTGGGGGCTACACCTTC
CDR3 protein: CASTFRGGGYTF
J gene: TRBJ1-2
V gene: TRBV6-5
clone size: -
D gene: -

CDR3 DNA: TGTGCCAGTAGTATAGCTGGCAGAAGCACAGATACGCAGTATTTT
CDR3 protein: CASSIAGRSTDTQYF
J gene: TRBJ2-3
V gene: TRBV19
clone size: -
D gene: -

CDR3 DNA: TGTGCCAGCAGCGTCTCAGGGGGCTTTGGGCACACTGAAGCTTTCTTT
CDR3 protein: CASSVSGGFGHTEAFF
J gene: TRBJ1-1
V gene: TRBV7-8
clone size: -
D gene: TRBD1

CDR3 DNA: TGCGCCAGCAGTCAATCGGGCACGACAGGGCTGAACACTGAAGCTTTCTTT
CDR3 protein: CASSQSGTTGLNTEAFF
J gene: TRBJ1-1
V gene: TRBV23-1
clone size: -
D gene: TRBD1

CDR3 DNA: TGTGCCAGCTCACGAGGACAGGTTATTAATGAAAAACTGTTTTTT
CDR3 protein: CASSRGQVINEKLFF
J gene: TRBJ1-4
V gene: TRBV18
clone size: -
D gene: TRBD1

CDR3 DNA: TGTGCCAGCGCGACAGTGGGGCCAGACGAGCAGTACTTC
CDR3 protein: CASATVGPDEQYF
J gene: TRBJ2-7
V gene: TRBV18
clone size: -
D gene: -